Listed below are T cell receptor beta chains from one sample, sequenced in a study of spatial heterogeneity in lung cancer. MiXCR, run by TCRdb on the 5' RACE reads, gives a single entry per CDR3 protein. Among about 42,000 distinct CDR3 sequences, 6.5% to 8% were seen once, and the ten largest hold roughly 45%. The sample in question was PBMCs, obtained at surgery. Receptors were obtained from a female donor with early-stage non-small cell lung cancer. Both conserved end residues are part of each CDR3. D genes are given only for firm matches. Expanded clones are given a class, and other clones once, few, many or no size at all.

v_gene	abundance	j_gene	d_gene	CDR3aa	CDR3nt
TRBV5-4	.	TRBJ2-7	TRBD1	CASSTSQGAVRHEQYF	TGTGCCAGCAGTACCTCTCAGGGGGCGGTCCGGCACGAGCAGTACTTC
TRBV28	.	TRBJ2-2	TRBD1	CASSSTWGQGRTGELFF	TGTGCCAGCAGCTCGACTTGGGGACAGGGACGTACCGGGGAGCTGTTTTTT
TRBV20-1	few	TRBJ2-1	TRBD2	CSALGGGRINEQFF	TGCAGTGCCCTGGGGGGCGGGAGGATCAATGAGCAGTTCTTC
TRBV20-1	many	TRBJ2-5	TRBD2	CSAPGTSLETQYF	TGCAGTGCTCCCGGGACTAGCCTAGAGACCCAGTACTTC
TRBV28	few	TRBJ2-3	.	CASSWTWASSTDTQYF	TGTGCCAGCAGTTGGACGTGGGCCTCTAGCACAGATACGCAGTATTTT
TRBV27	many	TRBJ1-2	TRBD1	CASSLQQGAYGYTF	TGTGCCAGCAGTTTACAACAGGGGGCCTATGGCTACACCTTC
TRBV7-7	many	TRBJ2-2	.	CASSLVLGNTGELFF	TGTGCCAGCAGCTTAGTGCTCGGGAACACCGGGGAGCTGTTTTTT
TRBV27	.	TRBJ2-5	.	CASSAQGRGETQYF	TGTGCCAGCAGTGCTCAGGGAAGGGGTGAGACCCAGTACTTC
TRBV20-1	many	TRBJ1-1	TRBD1	CSANSGTGVSEAFF	TGCAGTGCTAACTCCGGGACAGGGGTTTCCGAAGCTTTCTTT
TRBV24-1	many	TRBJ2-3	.	CATSDLRGDTQYF	TGTGCCACCAGTGATTTGCGGGGAGATACGCAGTATTTT
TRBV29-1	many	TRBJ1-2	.	CSAGHDGGYTF	TGCAGCGCGGGTCACGACGGTGGCTACACCTTC
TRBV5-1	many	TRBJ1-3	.	CASSLAGLPSGNTIYF	TGCGCCAGCAGCTTGGCCGGGCTCCCCTCTGGAAACACCATATATTTT
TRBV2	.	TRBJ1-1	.	CASLFRSGTEAFF	TGTGCCAGCCTGTTCCGATCGGGCACTGAAGCTTTCTTT
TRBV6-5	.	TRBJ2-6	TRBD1	CASRPGQGLFGANVLTF	TGTGCCAGCAGACCGGGACAGGGTCTTTTTGGGGCCAACGTCCTGACTTTC
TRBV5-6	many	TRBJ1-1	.	CASSLLELEAFF	TGTGCCAGCAGCTTGCTCGAACTCGAAGCTTTCTTT
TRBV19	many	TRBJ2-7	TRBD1	CASSIADRAYEQYF	TGTGCCAGTAGTATAGCCGACAGGGCCTACGAGCAGTACTTC
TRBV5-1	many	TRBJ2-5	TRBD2	CASSPTSTKETQYF	TGCGCCAGCAGCCCGACTAGCACTAAAGAGACCCAGTACTTC
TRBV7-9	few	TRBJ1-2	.	CASSLESYGYTF	TGTGCCAGCAGCTTAGAGAGCTATGGCTACACCTTC
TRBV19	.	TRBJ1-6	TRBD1	CASSRTGRNSPLHF	TGTGCCAGTAGTAGGACAGGGCGGAATTCACCCCTCCACTTT
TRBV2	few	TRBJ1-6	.	CASSDGYSPLHF	TGTGCCAGCAGTGACGGTTATTCACCCCTCCACTTT
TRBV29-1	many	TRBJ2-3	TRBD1	CSVEMGQGTDTQYF	TGCAGCGTTGAGATGGGACAGGGCACAGATACGCAGTATTTT
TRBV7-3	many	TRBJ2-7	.	CASSLTGRVAPYEQYF	TGTGCCAGCAGCTTAACGGGCAGGGTAGCACCCTACGAGCAGTACTTC
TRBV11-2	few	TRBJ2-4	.	CASSLGGIQYF	TGTGCCAGCAGCTTAGGGGGCATTCAGTACTTC
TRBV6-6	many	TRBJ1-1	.	CASSYSGAMNTEAFF	TGTGCCAGCAGTTACTCGGGAGCCATGAACACTGAAGCTTTCTTT
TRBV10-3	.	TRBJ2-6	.	CARPNWPGANVLTF	TGTGCCAGGCCAAATTGGCCTGGGGCCAACGTCCTGACTTTC
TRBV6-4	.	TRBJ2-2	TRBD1	CARFPGGTGATGELFF	TGTGCCAGATTCCCTGGCGGGACAGGGGCCACCGGGGAGCTGTTTTTT
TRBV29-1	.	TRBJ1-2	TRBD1	CSVAGTGRYGYTF	TGCAGCGTTGCCGGGACAGGGCGTTATGGCTACACCTTC